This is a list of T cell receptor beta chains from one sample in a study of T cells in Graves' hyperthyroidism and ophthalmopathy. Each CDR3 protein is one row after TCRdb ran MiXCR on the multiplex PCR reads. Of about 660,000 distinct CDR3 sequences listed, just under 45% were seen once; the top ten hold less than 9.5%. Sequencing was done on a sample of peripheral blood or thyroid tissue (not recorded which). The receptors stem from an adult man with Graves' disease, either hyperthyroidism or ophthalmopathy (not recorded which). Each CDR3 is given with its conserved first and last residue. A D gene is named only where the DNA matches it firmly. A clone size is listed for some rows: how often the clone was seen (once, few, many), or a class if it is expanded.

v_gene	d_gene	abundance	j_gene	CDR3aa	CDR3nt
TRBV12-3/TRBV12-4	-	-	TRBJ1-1	CASSAGMGGEAFF	TGTGCCAGCAGTGCCGGGATGGGGGGAGAAGCTTTCTTT
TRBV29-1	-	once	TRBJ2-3	CSVGGTPVGSTDTQYF	TGCAGCGTTGGCGGGACACCCGTAGGGAGCACAGATACGCAGTATTTT
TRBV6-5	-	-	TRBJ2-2	CASSYWAGASGELFF	TGTGCCAGCAGTTATTGGGCAGGGGCATCCGGGGAGCTGTTTTTT
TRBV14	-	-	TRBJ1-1	CASSQWAGTTEAFF	TGTGCCAGCAGCCAATGGGCTGGAACCACTGAAGCTTTCTTT
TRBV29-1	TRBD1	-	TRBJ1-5	CSVDLGTGGNQPQHF	TGCAGCGTTGACTTGGGGACAGGGGGGAATCAGCCCCAGCATTTT
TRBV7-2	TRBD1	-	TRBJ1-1	CASSLADQGGTEAFF	TGTGCCAGCAGCTTAGCGGACCAGGGGGGCACTGAAGCCTTCTTT
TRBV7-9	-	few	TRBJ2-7	CASSQGPGRDYEQYF	TGTGCCAGCAGCCAAGGCCCCGGGCGGGACTACGAGCAGTACTTC
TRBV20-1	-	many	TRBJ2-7	CSARERRGSYEQYF	TGCAGTGCTAGAGAGAGGCGGGGATCCTACGAGCAGTACTTC
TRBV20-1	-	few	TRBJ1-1	CSAPSGGGNTEAFF	TGCAGTGCTCCCTCGGGGGGGGGGAACACTGAAGCTTTCTTT
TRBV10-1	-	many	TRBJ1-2	CASSESQMYGYTF	TGCGCCAGCAGTGAATCCCAGATGTATGGCTACACCTTC
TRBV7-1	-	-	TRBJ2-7	CASSSTPGQSYEQYF	TGTGCCAGCAGCTCTACCCCGGGACAAAGCTACGAGCAGTACTTC
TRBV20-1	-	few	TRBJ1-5	CSARGGGSNQPQHF	TGCAGTGCTAGAGGCGGGGGTAGCAATCAGCCCCAGCATTTT
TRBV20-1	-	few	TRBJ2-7	CSANRDSVGEQYF	TGCAGTGCTAACCGGGACTCAGTAGGAGAGCAGTACTTC
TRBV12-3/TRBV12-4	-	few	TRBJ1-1	CASSPPGAPEAFF	TGTGCCAGCAGTCCTCCAGGGGCACCCGAAGCTTTCTTT
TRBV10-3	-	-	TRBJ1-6	CAISESGPSSPLHF	TGTGCCATCAGTGAGTCGGGGCCGAGTTCACCCCTCCACTTT
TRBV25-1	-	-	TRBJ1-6	CASSQRQGSYNSPLHF	TGTGCCAGCAGTCAAAGGCAGGGCTCCTATAATTCACCCCTCCACTTT
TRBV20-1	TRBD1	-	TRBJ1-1	CSARETGAPNTEAFF	TGCAGTGCTAGGGAGACAGGGGCCCCGAACACTGAAGCTTTCTTT
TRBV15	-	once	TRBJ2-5	CATSRVLGQQETQYF	TGTGCCACCAGCAGGGTTTTGGGTCAGCAAGAGACCCAGTACTTC
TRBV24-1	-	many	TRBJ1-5	CATSDSSAGEGNQPQHF	TGTGCCACCAGTGACTCCTCGGCCGGCGAGGGCAATCAGCCCCAGCATTTT
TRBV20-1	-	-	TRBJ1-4	CSAGDGIPEKLFF	TGCAGTGCTGGAGACGGGATACCAGAAAAACTGTTTTTT
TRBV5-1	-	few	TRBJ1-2	CASSMDSNYGYTF	TGCGCCAGCAGCATGGACAGTAACTATGGCTACACCTTC
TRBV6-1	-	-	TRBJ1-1	CASSETSFSEAFF	TGTGCCAGCAGTGAAACCAGCTTTAGTGAAGCTTTCTTT
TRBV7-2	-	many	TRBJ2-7	CASSLYGREQYF	TGTGCCAGCAGCCTCTACGGGCGGGAGCAGTACTTC
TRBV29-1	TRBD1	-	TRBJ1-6	CSADRGGTGIDSPLHF	TGCAGCGCTGACCGGGGCGGGACAGGGATCGATTCACCCCTCCACTTT
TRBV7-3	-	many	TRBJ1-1	CASQRNKNTEAFF	TGTGCCAGCCAACGGAACAAGAACACTGAAGCTTTCTTT
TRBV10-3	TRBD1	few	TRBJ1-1	CASNRQGWTEAFF	TGTGCCAGCAATCGACAGGGATGGACTGAAGCTTTCTTT
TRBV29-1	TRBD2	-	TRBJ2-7	CSVVAGPNEQYF	TGCAGCGTCGTAGCGGGACCCAACGAGCAGTACTTC
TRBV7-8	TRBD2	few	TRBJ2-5	CASSNSGRETQYF	TGTGCCAGCAGCAATAGCGGGAGAGAGACCCAGTACTTC
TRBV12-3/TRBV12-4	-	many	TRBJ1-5	CASREGIGQPQHF	TGTGCCAGCAGGGAGGGTATAGGTCAGCCCCAGCATTTT
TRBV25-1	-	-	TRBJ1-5	CASSELDNQPQHF	TGTGCCAGCAGTGAACTGGACAATCAGCCCCAGCATTTT
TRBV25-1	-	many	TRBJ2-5	CASSSGDQETQYF	TGTGCCAGCAGTTCAGGGGACCAAGAGACCCAGTACTTC
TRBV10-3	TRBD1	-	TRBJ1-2	CAISRTGAGYTF	TGTGCCATCAGTCGGACAGGGGCTGGCTACACCTTC
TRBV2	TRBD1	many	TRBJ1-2	CASSDADRGFGYTF	TGTGCCAGCAGTGATGCGGACAGGGGTTTTGGCTACACCTTC
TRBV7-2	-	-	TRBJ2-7	CASSLDTGPDYEQYF	TGTGCCAGCAGCTTAGATACGGGACCGGACTACGAGCAGTACTTC
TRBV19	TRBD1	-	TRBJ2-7	CASSAYRQGTYEQYF	TGTGCCAGTAGTGCCTACAGACAGGGCACCTACGAGCAGTACTTC
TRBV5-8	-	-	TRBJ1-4	CASSSGPGGKLFF	TGTGCCAGCAGCTCGGGACCGGGGGGAAAACTGTTTTTT
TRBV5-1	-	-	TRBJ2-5	CASSLVGEEWETQYF	TGCGCCAGCAGCTTGGTCGGAGAAGAGTGGGAGACCCAGTACTTC
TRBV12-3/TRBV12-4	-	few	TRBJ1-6	CASSSRVDSPLHF	TGTGCCAGCAGTTCGCGCGTCGATTCACCCCTCCACTTT
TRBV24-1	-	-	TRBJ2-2	CATSDPGAGELFF	TGTGCCACCAGTGACCCCGGGGCCGGGGAGCTGTTTTTT
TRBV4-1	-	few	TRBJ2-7	CASSHGDVYEQYF	TGCGCCAGCAGCCATGGGGACGTCTACGAGCAGTACTTC